This T cell receptor beta chain was sequenced for a study of blood T cell repertoires in COVID-19. Some clones are missing from TCRdb's copy, which holds only in-frame ones; the method was immunoSEQ multiplex PCR. This sample carries 57,000 or so clones, 65% to 80% of them seen once, and the ten largest clones take around 21%. This clone was picked up a small number of times. Looked up from germline, CDR1 is SGHTA and CDR2 is FQGNSA. Trimming took off 5 bases at V and 2 bases at J, with 12 bases between the two ends. This CDR3 has 14 residues. The specimen was peripheral blood. V is TRBV7-2 and J is TRBJ1-2, with a possible D match to TRBD1 (5 bases). This sequence originates from a woman over 75 with active or convalescent COVID-19. CDR3 sequence: CASSPRTLNYGYTF. In DNA form, the CDR3 reads TGTGCCAGCAGCCCCCGGACACTGAACTATGGCTACACCTTC.